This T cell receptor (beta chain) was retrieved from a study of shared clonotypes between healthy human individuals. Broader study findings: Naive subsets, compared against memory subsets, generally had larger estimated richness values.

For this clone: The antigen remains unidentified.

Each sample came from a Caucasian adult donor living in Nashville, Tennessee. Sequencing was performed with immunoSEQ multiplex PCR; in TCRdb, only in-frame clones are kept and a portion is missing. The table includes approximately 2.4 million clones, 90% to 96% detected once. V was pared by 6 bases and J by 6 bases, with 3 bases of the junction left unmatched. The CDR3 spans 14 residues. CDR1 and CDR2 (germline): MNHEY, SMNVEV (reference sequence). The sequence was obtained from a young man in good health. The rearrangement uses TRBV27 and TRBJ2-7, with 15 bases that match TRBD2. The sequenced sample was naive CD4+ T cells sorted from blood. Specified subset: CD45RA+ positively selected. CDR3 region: CASSLGLAGGEQYF. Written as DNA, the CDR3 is TGTGCCAGCAGCCTGGGACTAGCGGGGGGCGAGCAGTACTTC.